Detailed here is one T cell receptor (beta chain). This entry belongs to a study of TIL therapy for anti-PD-1-resistant metastatic lung cancer. In the study overall: Most patients had lung adenocarcinoma; a handful of tumors were EGFR-mutant, two ALK-rearranged; half smoked currently or formerly. Tumors carried a median about 1.5 non-synonymous mutations per megabase.

V dropped 2 bases and J dropped 3 bases, with 10 bases sitting between them. Per the germline V gene, CDR1 is MDHEN and CDR2 is SYDVKM. This CDR3 has 14 amino acids. The immunoSEQ assay was v3. Repertoires were generated with immunoSEQ multiplex PCR, while TCRdb's copy carries only in-frame clones and drops some. The profile shows tens of thousands of clones, approximately 83% of them singletons. The time point: pre-treatment sample, taken before nivolumab and TIL therapy. Adults with stage 4 NSCLC were enrolled in a phase I trial. The rearrangement links TRBV28 to TRBJ2-5; no definite D call. The receptor's source is a person aged 25-85 years with non-small cell lung cancer. The sample in question was blood, obtained at baseline. The CDR3 nucleotides read TGTGCCAGCAGTTTAACCCTTGGGGAAGAGACCCAGTACTTC. Amino acid sequence: CASSLTLGEETQYF.